This entry describes one T cell receptor (beta chain). Antigen unknown. CDR1 and CDR2 from the germline V gene are SGHTA and FQGTGA. Trimming shortened V by 1 base and J by 10 bases, and 8 bases separated the two germline ends. The CDR3 length is 12 residues. The time point: patch test 3, about 24 weeks after DPC sensitization. Treatment described: therapeutic diphenylcyclopropenone sensitization with weekly scalp DPC. The sample originates from a study of human T cells and chemical hapten exposure. TCRdb independently ran MiXCR on the RACE reads; one entry per CDR3 protein. The data contain roughly 69,000 distinct CDR3 sequences, approximately 10% of them singletons. Study findings and constraints: Expanded TCRs made up significantly more big CDR3 similarity clusters than controls did.

This sequence originates from a woman in her 30s with alopecia areata. Some clones in this sample may be carry-over from other donors' samples. The V call is TRBV7-3, the J call TRBJ2-1, with D unclear. This material consisted of whole blood, taken in connection with sensitization to the hapten diphenylcyclopropenone (DPC). The CDR3 is CASSLSVGEQFF. The CDR3 DNA sequence: TGTGCCAGCAGCTTAAGTGTCGGGGAGCAGTTCTTC.